This TCR beta chain was identified in a study of spatial heterogeneity in lung cancer. Overall study context: Donation came from about 72 patients with untreated early-stage non-small cell lung cancer. Sequencing was performed on follow-up PBMC samples when available, collected at a median of approximately two years after resection.

As for time point: blood at routine non-recurrence follow-up after resection. Sequencing of whole RNA from tumor, nontumor lung or frozen PBMC involved no sorting. V was cut by 2 bases and J by 2 bases, with 6 bases left in between. From germline, CDR1 is MNHEY and CDR2 SVGEGT. This CDR3 has 14 residues. All TCR cDNA molecules were individually tagged with a unique molecular identifier. TCRdb reprocessed the 5' RACE reads via MiXCR and lists one record per CDR3 protein. This repertoire shows fewer than 30,000 distinct CDR3 sequences, roughly 5.5% found once; its top ten account for roughly 21%. At least ten counts were recorded for this clonotype.

The receptor comes from a male donor with early-stage non-small cell lung cancer. This specimen was PBMCs, taken at follow-up. This rearrangement joins TRBV6-2 or TRBV6-3 to TRBJ2-2; D unclear. CDR3 bases: TGTGCCAGCAGTTACAAAGCAAACACCGGGGAGCTGTTTTTT. The encoded protein is CASSYKANTGELFF.